This TCR beta chain was captured in a study of persistence of HIV-infected CD4 T cells. Points from the study as a whole: Degenerate expanded CDR3beta sequences were enriched among CMV- and Gag-responding cells.

The CDR3 contains 13 residues. The stimulus was lysate of CMV-infected fibroblasts, 8.5 to 10 ug/mL. Memory cells lacking CD40L and CD69 with high CD45RO were sorted. Donors had undetectable plasma HIV-1 RNA, under 50 copies/mL, for 4+ years. CD4+ T cell counts exceeded 400 cells/uL; CMV serology was positive. Before stimulation, PBMCs underwent CD8+ T cell depletion. The immunoSEQ assay was version 4, run in survey mode. Assay used: immunoSEQ multiplex PCR; TCRdb lists only in-frame clones, some missing. The data show tens of thousands of clones, 75% to 85% seen once. Concerning this clone: What it binds is not known.

The clonotype was recovered from an adult man with HIV who was CMV-seropositive. Sample: CD4+ T cells sorted from PBMCs after approximately 20-hour stimulation, taken from a patient who received antiretroviral therapy. The chain recombines TRBV21-1 with TRBJ2-4. TRBV21-1 corresponds to a pseudogene. CDR3 loop: CASSKDPKNIQYF. The CDR3 nucleotides are TGTGCCAGCAGCAAAGACCCAAAAAACATTCAGTACTTC.